These 10 T cell receptor beta chains originate from one sample sequenced in a study of cytomegalovirus exposure and HLA in healthy donors. PCR was performed using 60 Vbeta and 13 Jbeta primers. TCRdb's copy holds only in-frame clones and misses some; the assay was immunoSEQ multiplex PCR. This table holds 100,000 to 150,000 clones, roughly 80% found once. Material for sequencing was PBMCs. These receptors all stem from a boy between 10 and 17 years old in good health and CMV-seronegative.

In this sample, this clone turned up a few times. Additional DNA sequences in this sample encode the identical CDR3. The CDR3 region is CASSAGRTGEAFF. The DNA of the CDR3 is TGTGCCAGCAGTGCCGGAAGGACAGGTGAAGCTTTCTTT. The J gene is TRBJ1-1, the V gene TRBV9; 7 bases agree with TRBD1. CDR1 SGDLS and CDR2 YYNGEE come from the germline V gene. The trim removed 5 bases at V and 7 bases at J, leaving 8 bases unmatched. This CDR3 spans 13 amino acids.

This chain uses TRBV30 with TRBJ2-1; D perhaps matches TRBD1 (5 bases). V was shortened by 1 base and J by 6 bases, with 19 bases between the two germline ends. Germline assignment: CDR1 GTSNPN and CDR2 SVGIG (reference sequence). The CDR3 runs 16 residues. The CDR3 sequence: CAWSDGRRVLGNEQFF. CDR3 nucleotide sequence: TGTGCCTGGAGTGACGGTCGCAGGGTATTAGGCAATGAGCAGTTCTTC.

The chain uses TRBV30 and TRBJ2-3; 10 bases align to TRBD2. J lost 2 bases, V lost 2 bases, and 7 bases had no gene match. The CDR3 length is 16 residues. Per germline, CDR1 GTSNPN and CDR2 SVGIG (reference sequence). CDR3 region: CAWSSGTSASTDTQYF. CDR3 sequence (DNA): TGTGCCTGGAGTTCCGGGACTAGCGCCTCCACAGATACGCAGTATTTT.

CDR3 sequence reads: CSVEGRDRGDTQYF. CDR3 coding DNA: TGCAGCGTTGAAGGGCGGGACAGGGGTGATACGCAGTATTTT. The rearrangement joins TRBV29-1 to TRBJ2-3; 10 nucleotides align to TRBD1. This CDR3 has 14 amino acids. Germline CDR1 reads SQVTM; CDR2 reads ANQGSEA. V trimming: 1 base; J trimming: 6 bases; junction bases outside the gene matches: 4.

The rearrangement joins TRBV7-2 to TRBJ2-1; 8 bases line up with TRBD2. CDR1 is SGHTA, CDR2 FQGNSA, per germline. The CDR3 spans 13 residues. After removal of 6 bases from V and 6 bases from J, the junction contained 4 bases not matched to a gene. The CDR3 region has the DNA TGTGCCAGCAGGAAGCGGGAGATCAATGAGCAGTTCTTC. Encoded protein: CASRKREINEQFF.

This chain links TRBV5-1 with TRBJ2-5; 9 bases match TRBD1. CDR3 length: 15 residues. CDR1 is SGHRS, CDR2 YFSETQ, per germline. With 1 base clipped from V and 4 bases from J, the junction kept 5 bases outside the gene matches. CDR3 residues: CASSLYRGQGETQYF. The CDR3 DNA reads TGCGCCAGCAGCTTGTATAGGGGACAGGGAGAGACCCAGTACTTC.

This chain links TRBV4-2 with TRBJ2-4, with TRBD1 matching over 7 bases. The length of the CDR3 is 16 residues. V gave up 3 bases and J gave up 2 bases; unmatched junction bases: 7. Germline V CDR1 and CDR2: LGHNA, YNFKEQ. The CDR3 sequence: CASSQLHRGPKNIQYF. The CDR3, as DNA: TGTGCCAGCAGCCAGTTGCACAGGGGCCCCAAAAACATTCAGTACTTC.

The V gene is TRBV30, the J gene TRBJ1-2, with D uncertain. The V end lost 4 bases, the J end lost 2 bases, and 5 bases lay between the germline ends. The CDR3 spans 11 residues. CDR1 GTSNPN and CDR2 SVGIG come from the germline V gene (reference sequence). CDR3 bases: TGTGCCTGGACCTCGAACTATGGCTACACCTTC. It translates to CAWTSNYGYTF. Full variable domain (remainder filled in from reference TRBV30 and TRBJ1-2): SQTIHQWPATLVQPVGSPLSLECTVEGTSNPNLYWYRQAAGRGLQLLFYSVGIGQISSEVPQNLSASRPQDRQFILSSKKLLLSDSGFYLCAWTSNYGYTFGSGTRLTVV.

The V call is TRBV5-1, the J call TRBJ2-1; 8 bases map to TRBD2. The CDR3 spans 15 residues. V lost 0 bases to trimming and J lost 4 bases; unmatched junction nucleotides: 3. Germline values: CDR1 SGHRS, CDR2 YFSETQ. CDR3 sequence (DNA): TGCGCCAGCAGCTTGGCTAGCGGGCCTTACAATGAGCAGTTCTTC. It yields the protein CASSLASGPYNEQFF.

The CDR3 is CASSGPDRANYGYTF. The CDR3 nucleotides read TGTGCCAGCAGCGGGCCGGACAGGGCTAACTATGGCTACACCTTC. The V and J genes are TRBV5-5 and TRBJ1-2, with TRBD1 identical over 8 bases. Germline assignment: CDR1 SGHKS and CDR2 YYEKEE (reference sequence). The CDR3 loop spans 15 amino acids. J gave up 0 bases and V 4 bases, and 5 bases lay outside the gene matches. The full variable domain, with the rest looked up from reference TRBV5-5 and TRBJ1-2, is DAGVTQSPTHLIKTRGQQVTLRCSPISGHKSVSWYQQVLGQGPQFIFQYYEKEERGRGNFPDRFSARQFPNYSSELNVNALLLGDSALYLCASSGPDRANYGYTFGSGTRLTVV.